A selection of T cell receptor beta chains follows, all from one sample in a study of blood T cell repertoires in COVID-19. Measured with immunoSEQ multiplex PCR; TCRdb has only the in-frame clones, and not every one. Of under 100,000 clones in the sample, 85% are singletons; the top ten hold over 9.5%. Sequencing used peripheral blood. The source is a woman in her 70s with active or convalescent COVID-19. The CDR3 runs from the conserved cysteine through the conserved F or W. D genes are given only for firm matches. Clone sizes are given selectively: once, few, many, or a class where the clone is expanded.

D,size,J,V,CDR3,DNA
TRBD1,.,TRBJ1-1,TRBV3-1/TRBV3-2,CASSHGTVNTEAFF,TGTGCCAGCAGCCATGGGACAGTAAACACTGAAGCTTTCTTT
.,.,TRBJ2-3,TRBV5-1,CASSRDTGTPDTQYF,TGCGCCAGCAGCCGGGACACCGGGACACCAGATACGCAGTATTTT
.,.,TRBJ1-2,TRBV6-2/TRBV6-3,CASSLGSGINYGYTF,TGTGCCAGCAGTTTGGGATCGGGGATTAACTATGGCTACACCTTC
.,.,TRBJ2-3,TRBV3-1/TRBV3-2,CASSQGLYTDTQYF,TGTGCCAGCAGCCAAGGACTATATACAGATACGCAGTATTTT
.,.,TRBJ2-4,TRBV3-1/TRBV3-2,CASSQDRRINIQYF,TGTGCCAGCAGCCAAGATCGGCGGATAAACATTCAGTACTTC
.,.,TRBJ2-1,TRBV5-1,CASSLDRVSWNEQFF,TGCGCCAGCAGCTTGGACAGGGTATCATGGAATGAGCAGTTCTTC
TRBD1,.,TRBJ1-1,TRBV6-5,CASSSGTGFTEAFF,TGTGCCAGCAGTTCCGGGACAGGGTTCACTGAAGCTTTCTTT
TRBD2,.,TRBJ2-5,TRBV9,CASSPGLAGTLQETQYF,TGTGCCAGCAGCCCCGGACTAGCGGGAACCCTCCAAGAGACCCAGTACTTC
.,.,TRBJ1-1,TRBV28,CASSLWQSGDEDTEAFF,TGTGCCAGCAGTTTATGGCAATCGGGTGATGAGGACACTGAAGCTTTCTTT
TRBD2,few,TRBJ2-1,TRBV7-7,CASSLLSGGPYNEQFF,TGTGCTAGCAGCTTACTGAGCGGGGGGCCTTACAATGAGCAGTTCTTC
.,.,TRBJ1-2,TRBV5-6,CASSLTRGANYGYTF,TGTGCCAGCAGCTTGACCAGGGGAGCTAACTATGGCTACACCTTC
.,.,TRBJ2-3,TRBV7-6,CASSLGSGSTDTQYF,TGTGCCAGCAGCTTAGGATCGGGGTCCACAGATACGCAGTATTTT
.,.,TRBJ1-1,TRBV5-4,CASSVDSMEAFF,TGTGCCAGCAGCGTGGACTCTATGGAAGCTTTCTTT
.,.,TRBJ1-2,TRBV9,CASSVEGRGYYGYTF,TGTGCCAGCAGCGTAGAGGGCAGGGGATACTATGGCTACACCTTC
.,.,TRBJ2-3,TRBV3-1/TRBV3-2,CASSHGPDSSTDTQYF,TGTGCCAGCAGCCACGGCCCGGACAGTAGCACAGATACGCAGTATTTT
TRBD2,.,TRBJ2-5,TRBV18,CASSPRLAGQETQYF,TGTGCCAGCTCACCACGGCTAGCGGGGCAAGAGACCCAGTACTTC
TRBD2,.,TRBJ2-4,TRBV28,CASSLGSGGRDIQYF,TGTGCCAGCAGTTTGGGCAGCGGGGGGAGGGACATTCAGTACTTC
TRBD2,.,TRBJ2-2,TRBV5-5,CASSRGGAANTGELFF,TGTGCCAGCAGCCGGGGGGGGGCTGCGAACACCGGGGAGCTGTTTTTT
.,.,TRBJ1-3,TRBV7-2,CASSWAGVGGNTIYF,TGTGCCAGCAGCTGGGCGGGGGTTGGTGGAAACACCATATATTTT
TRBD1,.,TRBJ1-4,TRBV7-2,CASSYPGQGGEKLFF,TGTGCCAGCAGCTACCCGGGACAGGGTGGTGAAAAACTGTTTTTT
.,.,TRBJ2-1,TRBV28,CASSLWRQFYNEQFF,TGTGCCAGCAGTTTATGGCGACAGTTCTACAATGAGCAGTTCTTC
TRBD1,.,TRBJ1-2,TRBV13,CASSTSRTGQGKLYGYTF,TGTGCCAGCAGCACCTCCCGAACGGGACAGGGGAAGCTCTATGGCTACACCTTC
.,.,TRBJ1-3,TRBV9,CASSDRSGGIRNTIYF,TGTGCCAGCAGCGATCGTAGCGGGGGGATTAGAAACACCATATATTTT
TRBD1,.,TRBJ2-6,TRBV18,CASSPRGTGDSGANVLTF,TGTGCCAGCTCACCACGAGGGACAGGGGACTCTGGGGCCAACGTCCTGACTTTC
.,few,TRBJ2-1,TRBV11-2,CASSLVASPDLRQFF,TGTGCCAGCAGCTTAGTGGCTAGCCCCGACTTGCGACAGTTCTTC
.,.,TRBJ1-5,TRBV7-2,CASSEAGFVNQPQHF,TGTGCCAGCAGCGAAGCAGGGTTTGTAAACCAGCCCCAGCATTTT
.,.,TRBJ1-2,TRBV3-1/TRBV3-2,CASSQIGTSYGYTF,TGTGCCAGCAGCCAAATCGGGACTAGCTATGGCTACACCTTC
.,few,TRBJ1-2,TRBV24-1,CATSDPLRGGYTF,TGTGCCACCAGTGATCCACTAAGGGGTGGCTACACCTTC
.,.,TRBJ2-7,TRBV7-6,CASSLGTGSYEQYF,TGTGCCAGCAGCTTAGGAACAGGATCCTACGAGCAGTACTTC
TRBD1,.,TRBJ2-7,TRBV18,CASSRGTGPYEQYF,TGTGCCAGCTCTCGCGGGACAGGGCCCTACGAGCAGTACTTC
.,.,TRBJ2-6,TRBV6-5,CASRGAGSGANVLTF,TGTGCCAGCAGAGGGGCGGGATCTGGGGCCAACGTCCTGACTTTC
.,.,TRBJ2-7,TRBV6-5,CASSSPGVPGEQYF,TGTGCCAGCAGTTCACCCGGGGTCCCTGGAGAGCAGTACTTC
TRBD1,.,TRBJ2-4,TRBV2,CASSPASGTGEYF,TGTGCCAGCAGTCCCGCATCTGGGACAGGGGAGTACTTC
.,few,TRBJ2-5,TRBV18,CASSGGVQETQYF,TGTGCCAGCTCTGGCGGGGTACAAGAGACCCAGTACTTC
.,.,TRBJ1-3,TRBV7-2,CASSSFSGNTIYF,TGTGCCAGCAGCTCTTTTTCCGGAAACACCATATATTTT
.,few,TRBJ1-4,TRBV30,CALPGQGGEKLFF,TGTGCGCTGCCGGGACAAGGAGGTGAAAAACTGTTTTTT
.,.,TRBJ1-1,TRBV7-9,CATSLEKSEAFF,TGTGCCACCTCACTGGAGAAAAGTGAAGCTTTCTTT
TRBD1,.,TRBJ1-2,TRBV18,CASSPVRTGGDGYTF,TGTGCCAGCTCACCAGTTCGGACAGGGGGCGATGGCTACACCTTC
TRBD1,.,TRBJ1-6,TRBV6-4,CASRPTGEMNSPLHF,TGTGCCAGCAGGCCGACAGGGGAGATGAATTCACCCCTCCACTTT
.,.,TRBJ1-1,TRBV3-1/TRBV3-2,CASRGQGSTEAFF,TGTGCCAGCAGGGGGCAGGGATCCACTGAAGCTTTCTTT
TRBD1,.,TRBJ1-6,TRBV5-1,CASSLGTGTYSPLHF,TGCGCCAGCAGCTTGGGGACAGGGACCTACTCACCCCTCCACTTT
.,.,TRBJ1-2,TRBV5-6,CASINLQAQSYGYTF,TGTGCCAGCATTAATCTGCAGGCCCAATCCTATGGCTACACCTTC
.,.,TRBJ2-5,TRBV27,CASSFAGKGQETQYF,TGTGCCAGCAGTTTTGCGGGGAAGGGCCAAGAGACCCAGTACTTC
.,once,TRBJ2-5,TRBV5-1,CASSKQGPGRGETQYF,TGCGCCAGCAGCAAACAGGGCCCTGGTCGTGGAGAGACCCAGTACTTC
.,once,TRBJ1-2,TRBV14,CASSQGAGRGYTF,TGTGCCAGCAGCCAAGGGGCCGGGAGGGGCTACACCTTC
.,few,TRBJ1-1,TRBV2,CASRSVGTEAFF,TGTGCCAGCAGGTCGGTCGGGACTGAAGCTTTCTTT
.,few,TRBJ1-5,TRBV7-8,CASSLVGEGNQPQHF,TGTGCCAGCAGCTTAGTAGGGGAGGGCAATCAGCCCCAGCATTTT
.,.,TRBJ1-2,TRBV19,CASSIADYGYTF,TGTGCCAGTAGTATCGCGGACTATGGCTACACCTTC
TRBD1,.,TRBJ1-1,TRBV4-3,CASSQGDRGRYNEAFF,TGCGCCAGCAGCCAAGGAGACAGGGGGAGGTATAATGAAGCTTTCTTT
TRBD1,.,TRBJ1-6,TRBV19,CASSITTRDRVSSPLHF,TGTGCCAGTAGTATAACGACCAGGGACAGGGTTTCCTCACCCCTCCACTTT
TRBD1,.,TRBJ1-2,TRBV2,CASSVGQLYGYTF,TGTGCCAGCAGCGTGGGACAGCTCTATGGCTACACCTTC
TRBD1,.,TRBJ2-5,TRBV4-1,CASNPGGAETSKETQYF,TGCGCCAGCAACCCAGGGGGCGCCGAGACTTCTAAAGAGACCCAGTACTTC
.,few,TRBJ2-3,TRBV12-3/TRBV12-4,CASQNRVATQYF,TGTGCCAGCCAAAACAGGGTGGCTACGCAGTATTTT